The 30 T cell receptor beta chains below all came from one sample that was sequenced in a study of T cells after yellow fever vaccination. TCRdb re-called the 5' RACE reads through MiXCR, storing one row per CDR3 protein. The table lists approximately 450,000 distinct CDR3 sequences, around 20% of them singletons, with 15% to 20% in the top ten. Sequences were derived from PBMCs, sampled before the yellow fever booster vaccination. Every receptor here comes from a man aged 18 to 29 who received the YFV17D yellow fever vaccine.

This clonotype was seen a handful of times. The chain employs TRBV3-1 and TRBJ2-1; no definite D call. The CDR3 is made up of 13 amino acids. Trimming cost V 4 bases and J 4 bases, with 8 bases left between them. Germline CDR1 reads LGHDT; CDR2 reads YNNKEL (reference sequence). CDR3 region: CASSPTTYNEQFF. As DNA, the CDR3 is TGTGCCAGCAGCCCTACCACTTACAATGAGCAGTTCTTC.

The genes are TRBV6-8 and TRBJ1-5, with D perhaps TRBD1 (6 bases). The CDR3 consists of 12 residues. Trimming took off 10 bases at V and 7 bases at J, with 14 bases between the two ends. The germline V gene has CDR1 MNHGY and CDR2 SAAAGT. The CDR3 bases are TGTGCCACCAGCCCGGGGGCCCAGCCCCAGCATTTT. Translation: CATSPGAQPQHF.

The count of this clonotype is one. This chain uses TRBV9 with TRBJ2-3; 8 nucleotides agree with TRBD2. The V gene end was trimmed by 0 bases and the J gene end by 2 bases; junction bases not matched to a gene: 2. CDR1 and CDR2 (germline): SGDLS, YYNGEE. The CDR3 loop spans 15 amino acids. The CDR3 loop reads CASSVDGGVTDTQYF. CDR3 bases: TGTGCCAGCAGCGTAGACGGGGGGGTCACAGATACGCAGTATTTT.

This clonotype was counted between two and nine times. The chain employs TRBV6-5 and TRBJ1-1, with D tentatively TRBD1 (6 bases). Germline-derived CDR1 and CDR2 are MNHEY and SVGAGI. The CDR3 totals 14 residues. V dropped 5 bases and J dropped 1 base, with 11 bases sitting between them. As DNA, the CDR3 is TGTGCCAGCAGTCCTCTGACAGGGAACACTGAAGCTTTCTTT. Translating it yields CASSPLTGNTEAFF.

The chain uses TRBV7-2 and TRBJ1-6; D unresolved. This CDR3 has 16 amino acids. Trimming shortened V by 2 bases and J by 7 bases, and 15 bases separated the two germline ends. Per germline, CDR1 SGHTA and CDR2 FQGNSA. The CDR3 region is CASSLLGSTLNSPLHF. The CDR3 nucleotides read TGTGCCAGCAGCTTATTGGGTTCGACCTTGAATTCACCCCTCCACTTT.

This chain joins TRBV13 and TRBJ1-3; 7 positions match TRBD1. With V trimmed by 10 bases and J by 1 base, 7 bases remained unmatched. Germline CDR1 and CDR2: PRHDT and FYEKMQ (reference sequence). The CDR3 totals 14 residues. CDR3 DNA sequence: TGTGCCACCAGGACAGGCTATTCTGGAAACACCATATATTTT. Translating it yields CATRTGYSGNTIYF.

The chain has TRBV4-3 and TRBJ2-6; D may be TRBD1 or TRBD2 (5 bases each). The germline gives CDR1 LGHNA, CDR2 YSLEER. V lost 5 bases to trimming and J lost 13 bases, with 15 bases between them. The CDR3 consists of 13 residues. CDR3 sequence: CASSLAGTWVLTF. The CDR3 nucleotides read TGCGCCAGCAGCTTGGCAGGGACGTGGGTCCTGACTTTC.

This clonotype has more than one count but fewer than ten. This chain uses TRBV7-9 with TRBJ2-2; the match to TRBD1 covers 7 bases. J was trimmed by 7 bases and V by 5 bases; bases with no gene match: 7. CDR3 size: 14 residues. Germline V gene sequence: CDR1 SEHNR, CDR2 FQNEAQ (reference sequence). CDR3: CASSADRLIGELFF. In nucleotides, the CDR3 is TGTGCCAGCAGCGCGGACAGGCTTATCGGGGAGCTGTTTTTT.

This chain uses TRBV5-1 with TRBJ2-7; D not certain. Trimming took 3 bases from V and 6 from J, leaving 4 bases between them. Germline values: CDR1 SGHRS, CDR2 YFSETQ. This CDR3 contains 10 residues. In DNA form, the CDR3 reads TGCGCCAGCAGCTCGGTCGAGCAGTACGTC. Translation gives CASSSVEQYV.

There are many counts of this clonotype. The chain uses TRBV15 and TRBJ1-4, with D hard to call. The CDR3 spans 15 residues. Germline V gives CDR1 LNHNV, CDR2 YYDKDF (reference sequence). The V end was cut by 0 bases, the J end by 5 bases, with 10 bases between. The CDR3 DNA reads TGTGCCACCAGCAGAGAGGGCGGACTGAATGAAAAACTGTTTTTT. Protein sequence: CATSREGGLNEKLFF.

The chain uses TRBV7-6 and TRBJ2-5; D perhaps matches TRBD2 (6 bases). The germline V gene has CDR1 SGHVS and CDR2 FNYEAQ. The ends were cut back, 5 bases at V and 5 bases at J, with 15 bases in the middle. CDR3 length: 14 amino acids. The CDR3 nucleotides read TGTGCCAGCAGCCTAGGAGGGTTGCAGGAGACCCAGTACTTC. Translating gives CASSLGGLQETQYF.

The chain employs TRBV2 and TRBJ1-2; possible D gene TRBD1, 5 bases. Between the trimmed V and J ends, which lost 3 bases and 1 base, there was a span of 15 bases. The CDR3 sequence is 16 residues long. CDR1 is SNHLY, CDR2 FYNNEI, per germline. CDR3 sequence: CASSDPALGVNYGYTF. CDR3 sequence (DNA): TGTGCCAGCAGTGATCCTGCCCTAGGGGTTAACTATGGCTACACCTTC.

This chain connects TRBV7-3 to TRBJ2-1, with 7 bases lining up with TRBD1. The CDR3 length is 13 residues. The ends lost 0 bases at V and 8 bases at J; junction bases unmatched: 1. Germline V gives CDR1 SGHTA, CDR2 FQGTGA. The CDR3 here is CASSLTGGYEQFF. The CDR3 DNA reads TGTGCCAGCAGCTTAACAGGGGGCTATGAGCAGTTCTTC.

This clonotype turned up a few times. This chain links TRBV29-1 with TRBJ2-5; D possibly corresponds to TRBD2 (6 bases). With 7 bases removed from V and 5 bases from J, the gap between germline ends came to 14 bases. This CDR3 comprises 12 residues. Germline V gene data show CDR1 as SQVTM and CDR2 as ANQGSEA. CDR3 bases: TGCAGCGGGGGGACTTCTGGGGAGACCCAGTACTTC. Its protein is CSGGTSGETQYF.

The chain employs TRBV4-3 and TRBJ2-2; weak D call: TRBD2 (7 bases). Trimming stripped 4 bases from V and 5 bases from J, with 17 bases between. In germline, CDR1 is LGHNA, CDR2 YSLEER. The CDR3 length is 16 residues. The CDR3 sequence is CASSRSWGGPTGELFF. The CDR3 DNA reads as TGCGCCAGCAGCCGTTCCTGGGGGGGGCCGACCGGGGAGCTGTTTTTT.

This chain joins TRBV4-2 and TRBJ2-1; D gene ambiguous. V was clipped by 1 base and J by 8 bases, with 9 bases between them. The CDR3 length is 13 residues. In germline, CDR1 is LGHNA, CDR2 YNFKEQ. The CDR3 region is CASSQVSWDEQFF. The CDR3 bases are TGTGCCAGCAGCCAAGTTTCGTGGGATGAGCAGTTCTTC.

V is TRBV5-1 and J is TRBJ2-7; possible D gene TRBD1, 5 bases. The CDR3 consists of 13 residues. Trimming stripped 4 bases from V and 3 bases from J, with 11 bases between. CDR1 and CDR2 (germline): SGHRS, YFSETQ. Here the CDR3 DNA reads TGCGCCAGCAGCGGAACAGGAATCTACGAGCAGTACTTC. Amino acids: CASSGTGIYEQYF.

The chain has TRBV7-2 and TRBJ1-2; the D is unclear. Germline assignment: CDR1 SGHTA and CDR2 FQGNSA. The CDR3 totals 16 residues. Trimming pared 2 bases from V and 8 bases from J, leaving 21 bases between. The CDR3 DNA follows: TGTGCCAGCAGCTTAAGAGGAGTGGGCTCCCGAAGGGGCTACACCTTC. Translation gives CASSLRGVGSRRGYTF.

This clonotype has just a few counts. The genes are TRBV11-2 and TRBJ1-2; no firm D call. CDR3 size: 13 residues. Germline V gene lookup returns CDR1 SGHAT and CDR2 FQNNGV. V was pared by 0 bases and J by 4 bases, with 6 bases between. CDR3 loop: CASSLDGVYGYTF. DNA of the CDR3: TGTGCCAGCAGCTTAGACGGGGTCTATGGCTACACCTTC.

J is TRBJ2-5 and V is TRBV20-1; 9 bases are a match to TRBD1. The germline V gene encodes CDR1 DFQATT and CDR2 SNEGSKA (reference sequence). The J segment lost 5 bases and the V segment lost 1 base, leaving 8 bases of the junction unmatched. The CDR3 runs to 15 residues. CDR3 in amino acids: CSARVPGQGLETQYF. The CDR3 DNA sequence: TGCAGTGCTAGAGTCCCGGGACAGGGTTTGGAGACCCAGTACTTC.

This clonotype was recorded only once. The rearrangement uses TRBV27 and TRBJ2-7; 8 nucleotides agree with TRBD1. Per the germline V gene, CDR1 is MNHEY and CDR2 is SMNVEV (reference sequence). The CDR3 spans 15 residues. The ends lost 2 bases at V and 1 base at J; junction bases unmatched: 4. The CDR3 nucleotides are TGTGCCAGCAGTTTAAGGGACAGGCGATCCTACGAGCAGTACTTC. Translated, it gives CASSLRDRRSYEQYF.

This clonotype was observed a few times. The CDR3 DNA is TGTGCCAGCGGGTCATCAGCCCAGGGAACCGGGGAGCTGTTTTTT. Translated, it gives CASGSSAQGTGELFF. The V call is TRBV6-2 or TRBV6-3, the J call TRBJ2-2; possibly TRBD1 for D (5 bases). Germline assignment: CDR1 MNHEY and CDR2 SVGEGT. The ends were cut back, 8 bases at V and 5 bases at J, with 18 bases in the middle. The CDR3 length is 15 residues.

This CDR3 is CASSLTSGETGELFF. CDR3 sequence (DNA): TGCGCCAGCAGCTTGACTAGCGGAGAGACCGGGGAGCTGTTTTTT. The J gene is TRBJ2-2, the V gene TRBV5-1, with 8 bases aligning to TRBD2. Germline-derived CDR1 and CDR2 are SGHRS and YFSETQ. CDR3 length equals 15 residues. J lost 5 bases, V lost 1 base, and 4 bases had no gene match. Drawing the rest from reference TRBV5-1 and TRBJ2-2, the complete variable domain is KAGVTQTPRYLIKTRGQQVTLSCSPISGHRSVSWYQQTPGQGLQFLFEYFSETQRNKGNFPGRFSGRQFSNSRSEMNVSTLELGDSALYLCASSLTSGETGELFFGEGSRLTVL.

This clonotype was counted many times. The chain links TRBV27 to TRBJ1-6, with D perhaps matching TRBD1 (5 bases). CDR1 is MNHEY, CDR2 SMNVEV, per germline (reference sequence). V gave up 0 bases and J gave up 4 bases, with 10 bases separating them. The CDR3 is 16 amino acids. The CDR3, as DNA: TGTGCCAGCAGTTTATCCCCAGGGTGGTATAATTCACCCCTCCACTTT. Protein sequence: CASSLSPGWYNSPLHF.

The rearrangement uses TRBV11-2 and TRBJ2-7; 7 nucleotides align to TRBD1. Germline trimming cut 3 bases from V and 2 bases from J; bases unmatched to any gene: 4. The germline gives CDR1 SGHAT, CDR2 FQNNGV. The CDR3 consists of 14 residues. CDR3 loop: CASSFDRVAYEQYF. The CDR3 nucleotides are TGTGCCAGCAGCTTCGACAGGGTCGCCTACGAGCAGTACTTC. Drawing the rest from reference TRBV11-2 and TRBJ2-7, the complete variable domain is EAGVAQSPRYKIIEKRQSVAFWCNPISGHATLYWYQQILGQGPKLLIQFQNNGVVDDSQLPKDRFSAERLKGVDSTLKIQPAKLEDSAVYLCASSFDRVAYEQYFGPGTRLTVT.

V gene TRBV5-1 combines with J gene TRBJ1-2; D may be TRBD1 (6 bases). CDR1 and CDR2 from the germline V gene are SGHRS and YFSETQ. The CDR3 covers 15 residues. Trimming shortened V by 0 bases and J by 4 bases, and 13 bases separated the two germline ends. CDR3 sequence: CASSLAGGQTYGYTF. The CDR3 DNA follows: TGCGCCAGCAGCTTGGCCGGTGGACAGACCTATGGCTACACCTTC. Together with reference TRBV5-1 and TRBJ1-2, the CDR3 gives the full variable domain: KAGVTQTPRYLIKTRGQQVTLSCSPISGHRSVSWYQQTPGQGLQFLFEYFSETQRNKGNFPGRFSGRQFSNSRSEMNVSTLELGDSALYLCASSLAGGQTYGYTFGSGTRLTVV.

The chain recombines TRBV6-2 or TRBV6-3 with TRBJ2-7, with no clear D. With 8 bases removed from V and 7 bases from J, the gap between germline ends came to 18 bases. Germline V gene data show CDR1 as MNHEY and CDR2 as SVGEGT. The CDR3 has 13 amino acids. The CDR3 DNA reads as TGTGCCAGCCTTGGGCACCAGGATTCAGAGCAGTACTTC. Protein product: CASLGHQDSEQYF.

The chain joins TRBV7-8 to TRBJ2-2; the D call may be TRBD1 or TRBD2 (6 bases each). This CDR3 comprises 14 residues. The germline V gene encodes CDR1 SGHVS and CDR2 FQNEAQ. The ends were cut back, 6 bases at V and 6 bases at J, with 14 bases in the middle. The chain's CDR3 is CASREGGAPGELFF. The CDR3 nucleotides read TGTGCCAGCAGAGAGGGGGGAGCCCCCGGGGAGCTGTTTTTT.

This chain joins TRBV11-2 and TRBJ2-7, with TRBD2 identical over 8 bases. The V gene's germline CDR1 is SGHAT and CDR2 FQNNGV. V shed 3 bases and J 4 bases; nucleotides not matched to a gene: 5. The CDR3 runs 14 residues. The CDR3 sequence: CASSFPGGTYEQYF. In DNA form, the CDR3 reads TGTGCCAGCAGCTTCCCGGGGGGGACTTACGAGCAGTACTTC.

In its sample, this clonotype was seen once. The CDR3 loop is CASSQDSSGGSELFF. CDR3 sequence (DNA): TGCGCCAGCAGCCAAGATTCTAGCGGGGGATCAGAGCTGTTTTTT. The J gene is TRBJ2-2, the V gene TRBV4-3; 10 bases map to TRBD2. The CDR3 loop spans 15 amino acids. The V and J ends lost 0 bases and 11 bases, in that order; junction bases with no gene match: 6. The germline CDR1 and CDR2 sequences are LGHNA and YSLEER.